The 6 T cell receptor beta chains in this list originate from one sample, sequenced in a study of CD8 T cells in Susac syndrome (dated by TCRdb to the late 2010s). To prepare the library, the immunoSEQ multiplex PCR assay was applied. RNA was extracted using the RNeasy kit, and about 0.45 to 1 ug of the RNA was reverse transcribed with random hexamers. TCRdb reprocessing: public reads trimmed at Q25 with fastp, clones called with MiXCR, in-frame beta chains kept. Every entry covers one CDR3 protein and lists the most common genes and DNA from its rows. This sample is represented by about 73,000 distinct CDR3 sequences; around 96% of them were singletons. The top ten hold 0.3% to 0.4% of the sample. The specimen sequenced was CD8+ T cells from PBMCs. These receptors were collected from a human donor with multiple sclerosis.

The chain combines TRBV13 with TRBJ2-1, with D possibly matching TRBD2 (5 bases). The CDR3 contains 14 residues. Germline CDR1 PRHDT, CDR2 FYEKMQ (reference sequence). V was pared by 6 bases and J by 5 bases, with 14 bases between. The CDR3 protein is CASSLRGLHNEQFF. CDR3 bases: TGTGCCAGCAGTTTAAGAGGGCTCCACAATGAGCAGTTCTTC.

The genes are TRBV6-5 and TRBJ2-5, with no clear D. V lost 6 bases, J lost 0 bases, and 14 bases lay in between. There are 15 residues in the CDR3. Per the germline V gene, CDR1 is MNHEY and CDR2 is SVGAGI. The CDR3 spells CASSLRLGYQETQYF. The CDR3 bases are TGTGCCAGCAGCCTCAGGCTGGGGTACCAAGAGACCCAGTACTTC.

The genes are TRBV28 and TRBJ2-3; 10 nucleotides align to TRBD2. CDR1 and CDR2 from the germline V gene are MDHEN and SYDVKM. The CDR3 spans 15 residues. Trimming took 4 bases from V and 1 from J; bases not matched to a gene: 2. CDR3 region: CASSYSGRGTDTQYF. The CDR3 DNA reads TGTGCCAGCAGTTACAGCGGGAGGGGCACAGATACGCAGTATTTT.

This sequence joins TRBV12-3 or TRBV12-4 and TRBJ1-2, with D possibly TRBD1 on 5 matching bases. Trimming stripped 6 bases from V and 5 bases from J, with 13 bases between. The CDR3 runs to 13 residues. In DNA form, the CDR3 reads TGTGCCAGCAGCCAACCCGGGGGATATGGCTACACCTTC. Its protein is CASSQPGGYGYTF.

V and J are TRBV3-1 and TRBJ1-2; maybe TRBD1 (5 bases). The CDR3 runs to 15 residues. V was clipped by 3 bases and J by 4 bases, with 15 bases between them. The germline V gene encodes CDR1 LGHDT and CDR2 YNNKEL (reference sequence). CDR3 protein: CASSHGTLGGYGYTF. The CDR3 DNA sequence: TGTGCCAGCAGCCACGGGACCCTGGGCGGCTATGGCTACACCTTC.

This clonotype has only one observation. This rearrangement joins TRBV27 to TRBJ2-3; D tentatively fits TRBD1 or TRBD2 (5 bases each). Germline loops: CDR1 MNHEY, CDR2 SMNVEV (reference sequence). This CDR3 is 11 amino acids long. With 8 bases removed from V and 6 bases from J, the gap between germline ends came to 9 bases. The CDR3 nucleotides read TGTGCCAGCGGATGGGGGGATACGCAGTATTTT. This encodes CASGWGDTQYF.